This TCR beta chain was captured in a study of cytomegalovirus exposure and HLA in healthy donors. By its share, this clone is medium-sized. This CDR3 is 17 amino acids long. The V gene's germline CDR1 is MNHNS and CDR2 SASEGT. With 3 bases clipped from V and 7 bases from J, the junction kept 15 bases outside the gene matches. It was with 60 Vbeta and 13 Jbeta primers that the PCR ran. Clones were read by immunoSEQ multiplex PCR, and TCRdb kept only the in-frame ones, dropping some. This sample has tens of thousands of clones, with 77% found just once. The material sequenced was PBMCs. The receptor was isolated from a man aged 30-40 years in good health and CMV-seronegative. The chain employs TRBV6-1 and TRBJ2-7; 10 nucleotides align to TRBD2. Written as DNA, the CDR3 is TGTGCCAGCAGTGAGTCAATAGCGGGAGGTACCCCGGGGGAGCAGTACTTC. This sequence encodes CASSESIAGGTPGEQYF.